This T cell receptor beta chain was found in a study of T cells after yellow fever vaccination. Germline V lookup: CDR1 DFQATT, CDR2 SNEGSKA (reference sequence). The CDR3 spans 12 residues. The V end lost 5 bases, the J end lost 0 bases, and 7 bases lay between the germline ends. The table lists this clonotype with a few counts. They built TCR cDNA with 5'RACE template switching, a step that put in a universal primer site and UMIs. Each CDR3 protein gets one entry after TCRdb re-called the 5' RACE reads with MiXCR. The sample has roughly 300,000 distinct CDR3 sequences, roughly 7.5% seen once. The input for sequencing was PBMCs, taken roughly seven weeks after the first yellow fever vaccination. The chain recombines TRBV20-1 with TRBJ2-5; D remains unclear. The sequence was obtained from a man younger than 30 who received the YFV17D yellow fever vaccine. CDR3 amino acids: CSASENQETQYF. The CDR3 bases are TGCAGTGCTTCTGAAAACCAAGAGACCCAGTACTTC.